A single sample is the source of the 2 T cell receptor beta chains below, sequenced in a study of shared clonotypes between healthy human individuals. The naive CD8 fraction comprised CD45RO-negative cells positively selected for CCR7 and excluded terminally differentiated effector memory CD45RA+ cells. The method was immunoSEQ multiplex PCR; TCRdb's version includes in-frame clones alone and lacks a portion of them. The repertoire holds approximately 2,000,000 clones, with around 95% as singletons. Material: naive CD8+ T cells from PBMCs. All receptors come from a man younger than 30 in good health. Some clones in this sample may be carry-over from other donors' samples.

The V and J genes are TRBV7-9 and TRBJ2-3; a weak D match, TRBD1 (6 bases). There are 17 residues in the CDR3. Germline V gives CDR1 SEHNR, CDR2 FQNEAQ (reference sequence). Trimming removed 4 bases from V and 0 bases from J, with 17 bases in between. Here the CDR3 DNA reads TGTGCCAGCAGCTATACGACAGGACCAACTAGCACAGATACGCAGTATTTT. It translates to CASSYTTGPTSTDTQYF.

CDR3 in amino acids: CASSLPSVDYEQYF. In nucleotides, the CDR3 is TGTGCCAGCAGCTTACCCAGCGTGGACTACGAGCAGTACTTC. This chain links TRBV13 with TRBJ2-7; D gene unclear. The CDR3 runs to 14 residues. CDR1 is PRHDT, CDR2 FYEKMQ, per germline (reference sequence). V was clipped by 2 bases and J by 3 bases, with 11 bases between them.